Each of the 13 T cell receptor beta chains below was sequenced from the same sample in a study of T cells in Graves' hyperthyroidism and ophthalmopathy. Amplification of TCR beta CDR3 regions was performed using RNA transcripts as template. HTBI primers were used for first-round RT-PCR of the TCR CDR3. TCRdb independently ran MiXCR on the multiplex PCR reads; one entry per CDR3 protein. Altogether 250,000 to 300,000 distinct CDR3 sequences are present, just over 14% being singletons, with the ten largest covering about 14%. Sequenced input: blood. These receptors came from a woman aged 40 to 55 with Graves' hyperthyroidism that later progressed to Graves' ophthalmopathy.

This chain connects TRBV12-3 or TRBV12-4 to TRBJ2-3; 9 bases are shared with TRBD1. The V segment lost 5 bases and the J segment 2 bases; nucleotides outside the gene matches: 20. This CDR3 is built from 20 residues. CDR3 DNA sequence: TGTGCCAGCAGTCCAGACCGGGACAGGGTCCCCACCCGTTTCACAGATACGCAGTATTTT. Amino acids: CASSPDRDRVPTRFTDTQYF.

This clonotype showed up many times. The DNA for the CDR3 is TGCGCCAGCAGCTTGTTGGGAGGGGCCCCGAACACTGAAGCTTTCTTT. It encodes CASSLLGGAPNTEAFF. The chain has TRBV5-1 and TRBJ1-1; maybe TRBD1 (5 bases). This CDR3 has 16 residues. Germline CDR1 SGHRS, CDR2 YFSETQ. Trimming left V 1 base short and J 1 base short, with 14 bases between. Using reference TRBV5-1 and TRBJ1-1 for the parts outside the CDR3, the full variable domain is KAGVTQTPRYLIKTRGQQVTLSCSPISGHRSVSWYQQTPGQGLQFLFEYFSETQRNKGNFPGRFSGRQFSNSRSEMNVSTLELGDSALYLCASSLLGGAPNTEAFFGQGTRLTVV.

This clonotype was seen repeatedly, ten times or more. CDR3 nucleotide sequence: TGCGCCAGCAGCTGGCTAGCGGGGGAGACCCAGTACTTC. Encoded protein: CASSWLAGETQYF. The rearrangement links TRBV4-1 to TRBJ2-5, with TRBD2 identical over 9 bases. This CDR3 contains 13 residues. Germline CDR1 and CDR2: MGHRA and YSYEKL. The V and J ends lost 5 bases and 5 bases, in that order; junction bases with no gene match: 3.

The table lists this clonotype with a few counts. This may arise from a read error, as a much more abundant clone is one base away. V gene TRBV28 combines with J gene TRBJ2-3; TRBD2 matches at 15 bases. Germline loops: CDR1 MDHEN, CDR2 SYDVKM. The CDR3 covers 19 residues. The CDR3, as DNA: TGTGCCAGCAGTTTATTAGGACTAGCGGGAGGGGGATTCACAGATACGCAGTGTTTT. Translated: CASSLLGLAGGGFTDTQCF.

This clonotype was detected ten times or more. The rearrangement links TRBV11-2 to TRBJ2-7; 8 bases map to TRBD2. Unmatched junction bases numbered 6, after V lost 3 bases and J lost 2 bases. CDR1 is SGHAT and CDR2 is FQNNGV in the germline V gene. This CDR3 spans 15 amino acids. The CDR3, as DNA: TGTGCCAGCAGCTTCTATGCGGGAGGAACCTACGAGCAGTACTTC. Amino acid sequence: CASSFYAGGTYEQYF.

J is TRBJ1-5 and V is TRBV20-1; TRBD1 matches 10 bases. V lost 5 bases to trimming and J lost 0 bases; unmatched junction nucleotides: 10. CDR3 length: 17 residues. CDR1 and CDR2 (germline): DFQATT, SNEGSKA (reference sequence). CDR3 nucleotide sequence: TGCAGTGCTGCGGGGGACAGGGGTGGTCATAGCAATCAGCCCCAGCATTTT. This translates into CSAAGDRGGHSNQPQHF.

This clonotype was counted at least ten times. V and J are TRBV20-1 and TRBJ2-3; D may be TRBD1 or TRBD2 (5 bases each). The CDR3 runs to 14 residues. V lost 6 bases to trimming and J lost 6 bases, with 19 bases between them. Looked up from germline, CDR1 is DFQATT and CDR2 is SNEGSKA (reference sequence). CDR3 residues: CSANDPVGVDTQYF. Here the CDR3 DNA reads TGCAGTGCCAATGACCCCGTGGGGGTGGATACGCAGTATTTT.

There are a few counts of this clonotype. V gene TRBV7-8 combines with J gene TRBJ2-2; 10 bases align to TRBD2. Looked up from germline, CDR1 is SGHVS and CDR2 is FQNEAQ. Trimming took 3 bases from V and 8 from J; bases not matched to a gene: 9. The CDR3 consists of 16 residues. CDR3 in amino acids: CASSFRLAGLLGELFF. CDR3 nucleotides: TGTGCCAGCAGCTTTCGACTAGCGGGTCTTTTGGGGGAGCTGTTTTTT.

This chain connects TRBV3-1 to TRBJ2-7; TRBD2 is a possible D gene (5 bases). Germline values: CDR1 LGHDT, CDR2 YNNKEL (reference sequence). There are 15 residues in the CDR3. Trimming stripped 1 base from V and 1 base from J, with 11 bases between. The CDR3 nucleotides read TGTGCCAGCAGCCAAGGGAGCGGTTTTTCCTACGAGCAGTACTTC. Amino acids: CASSQGSGFSYEQYF.

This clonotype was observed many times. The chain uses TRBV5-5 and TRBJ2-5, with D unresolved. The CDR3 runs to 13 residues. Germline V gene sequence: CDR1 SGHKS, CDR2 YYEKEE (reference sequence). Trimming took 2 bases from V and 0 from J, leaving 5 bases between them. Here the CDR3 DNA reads TGTGCCAGCAGCTTCGGTGACCAAGAGACCCAGTACTTC. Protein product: CASSFGDQETQYF.

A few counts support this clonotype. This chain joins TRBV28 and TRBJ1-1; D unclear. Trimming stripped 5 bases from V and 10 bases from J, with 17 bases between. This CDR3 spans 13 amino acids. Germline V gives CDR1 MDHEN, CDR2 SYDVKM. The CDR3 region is CASSSQVPKVAFF. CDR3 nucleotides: TGTGCCAGCAGTAGCCAGGTTCCTAAAGTAGCTTTCTTT.

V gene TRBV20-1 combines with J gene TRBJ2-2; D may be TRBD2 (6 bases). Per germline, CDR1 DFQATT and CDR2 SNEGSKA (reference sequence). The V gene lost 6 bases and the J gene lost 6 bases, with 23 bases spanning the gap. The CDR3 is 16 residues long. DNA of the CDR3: TGCAGTGCAAAAAACCCCCGGGAGTACATCCCCGGGGAGCTGTTTTTT. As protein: CSAKNPREYIPGELFF.

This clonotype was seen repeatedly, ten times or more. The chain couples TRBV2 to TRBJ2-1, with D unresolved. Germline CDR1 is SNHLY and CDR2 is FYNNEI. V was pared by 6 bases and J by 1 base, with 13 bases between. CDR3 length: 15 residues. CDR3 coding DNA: TGTGCCAGCAGCGCGACATTAACGTCCTACAATGAGCAGTTCTTC. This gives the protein CASSATLTSYNEQFF. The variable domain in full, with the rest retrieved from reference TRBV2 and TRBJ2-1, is EPEVTQTPSHQVTQMGQEVILRCVPISNHLYFYWYRQILGQKVEFLVSFYNNEISEKSEIFDDQFSVERPDGSNFTLKIRSTKLEDSAMYFCASSATLTSYNEQFFGPGTRLTVL.